These 27 T cell receptor beta chains originate from one sample sequenced in a study of OX40 agonist ivuxolimab in advanced cancers. The library was obtained by the immunoSEQ multiplex PCR assay. In TCRdb, the immuneACCESS table is reduced to in-frame sequences with V and J assigned. These tables do not hold every clone; where another copy was compared, an unresolved V gene accounts for under half, and the others remain unexplained. The sample yields approximately 25,000 clones; approximately 80% were counted once. Around 19% of the sample lies in the top ten. Sequenced here: CD4+ or CD8+ T cells sorted from blood, sampled in a trial of the OX40 agonist ivuxolimab. The receptors were sampled from an adult with an advanced solid tumor such as melanoma, head and neck, liver or kidney cancer.

This clone is labeled as medium-sized. This chain joins TRBV4-1 and TRBJ2-7; D not certain. The CDR3 extends over 13 amino acids. In germline, CDR1 is MGHRA, CDR2 YSYEKL. Trimming shortened V by 0 bases and J by 5 bases, and 8 bases separated the two germline ends. CDR3 amino acids: CASSQDGADEQYF. Written as DNA, the CDR3 is TGCGCCAGCAGCCAAGATGGTGCCGACGAGCAGTACTTC.

This chain links TRBV4-3 with TRBJ1-6; 7 nucleotides line up with TRBD1. The CDR3 contains 14 residues. Germline V gene sequence: CDR1 LGHNA, CDR2 YSLEER. After removal of 4 bases from V and 6 bases from J, the junction contained 3 bases not matched to a gene. CDR3 DNA sequence: TGCGCCAGCAGCCCAGGGACAGTTAATTCACCCCTCCACTTT. Encoded protein: CASSPGTVNSPLHF.

The chain links TRBV15 to TRBJ2-1; 7 bases align to TRBD1. The CDR3 sequence is 15 residues long. The trim removed 2 bases at V and 6 bases at J, leaving 7 bases unmatched. Per the germline V gene, CDR1 is LNHNV and CDR2 is YYDKDF (reference sequence). For the CDR3, the DNA is TGTGCCACCAGCAGAAGGACAGGACTCTTCAATGAGCAGTTCTTC. This gives the protein CATSRRTGLFNEQFF.

In its sample, this clone was seen a few times. The chain carries TRBV11-2 and TRBJ2-5, with TRBD2 matching over 14 bases. This CDR3 contains 16 residues. J lost 4 bases, V lost 5 bases, and 6 bases had no gene match. Germline CDR1 reads SGHAT; CDR2 reads FQNNGV. CDR3 residues: CASSPRLAGGRETQYF. DNA of the CDR3: TGTGCCAGCAGCCCCCGACTAGCGGGGGGGAGAGAGACCCAGTACTTC. Complete variable domain (other parts from reference TRBV11-2 and TRBJ2-5): EAGVAQSPRYKIIEKRQSVAFWCNPISGHATLYWYQQILGQGPKLLIQFQNNGVVDDSQLPKDRFSAERLKGVDSTLKIQPAKLEDSAVYLCASSPRLAGGRETQYFGPGTRLLVL.

V is TRBV5-6 and J is TRBJ1-1; TRBD1 is a possible D gene (5 bases). Germline CDR1 and CDR2: SGHDT and YYEEEE. Deletions cut 5 bases from V and 3 bases from J, with 17 bases between. The CDR3 extends over 15 amino acids. Here the CDR3 DNA reads TGTGCCAGCAGTCGGATCAGGGCTGCGCACACTGAAGCTTTCTTT. This translates into CASSRIRAAHTEAFF.

This clone was seen ten or more times. This sequence joins TRBV6-6 and TRBJ2-2; perhaps TRBD1 as D (6 bases). V was trimmed by 5 bases and J by 5 bases, leaving 12 bases between them. The CDR3 sequence is 14 residues long. From germline, CDR1 is MNHNY and CDR2 SVGAGI (reference sequence). The CDR3 DNA is TGTGCCAGCAGTCCAACTACAGGGACCGGGGAGCTGTTTTTT. Protein sequence: CASSPTTGTGELFF.

The chain employs TRBV9 and TRBJ2-5, with D tentatively TRBD2 (6 bases). The CDR3 has 16 residues. The ends were cut back, 2 bases at V and 2 bases at J, with 16 bases in the middle. Germline CDR1 reads SGDLS; CDR2 reads YYNGEE. CDR3 in amino acids: CASSVMAGLRQETQYF. In DNA form, the CDR3 reads TGTGCCAGCAGCGTGATGGCGGGGTTACGGCAAGAGACCCAGTACTTC.

A few counts support this clone. The rearrangement joins TRBV6-5 to TRBJ2-5; D not resolved. This CDR3 has 14 residues. CDR1 is MNHEY, CDR2 SVGAGI, per germline. V lost 5 bases, J lost 2 bases, and 12 bases lay in between. The CDR3 coding sequence is TGTGCCAGCAGTCGCCGTGGAGCTCAAGAGACCCAGTACTTC. Its translation is CASSRRGAQETQYF.

The rearrangement joins TRBV13 to TRBJ2-7; 8 bases fit TRBD2. Germline CDR1 is PRHDT and CDR2 is FYEKMQ (reference sequence). Trimming removed 3 bases from V and 7 bases from J; junction bases left unmatched: 2. CDR3 length: 12 residues. The CDR3 spells CASSLAGGEQYF. The CDR3, as DNA: TGTGCCAGCAGCTTGGCGGGAGGAGAGCAGTACTTC.

A remark on this clone: Compared with germline, one end of the junction differs, possibly owing to a read error. This rearrangement joins TRBV14 to TRBJ2-5; D gene unclear. Germline loops: CDR1 SGHDN, CDR2 FVKESK. The CDR3 has 12 amino acids. Written as DNA, the CDR3 is TGTGCCAGCAGCCAAGACTTTTTTAGGATGCACTTC. It encodes CASSQDFFRMHF.

The genes are TRBV28 and TRBJ1-2; 8 bases match TRBD1. The CDR3 covers 15 residues. Germline CDR1 and CDR2: MDHEN and SYDVKM. Trimming cost V 5 bases and J 2 bases; bases outside gene matches: 7. CDR3 amino acids: CASSLSGGENYGYTF. As DNA, the CDR3 is TGTGCCAGCAGTCTCTCAGGGGGCGAAAACTATGGCTACACCTTC.

This clone showed up just once. The chain links TRBV5-1 to TRBJ2-3; D may be TRBD1 or TRBD2 (6 bases each). V was pared by 0 bases and J by 1 base, with 12 bases between. Per the germline V gene, CDR1 is SGHRS and CDR2 is YFSETQ. This CDR3 is built from 16 residues. The CDR3 DNA sequence: TGCGCCAGCAGCTTGGCTCAGGGGACTCGCACAGATACGCAGTATTTT. The encoded protein is CASSLAQGTRTDTQYF. Combining the CDR3 with reference TRBV5-1 and TRBJ2-3 gives the whole variable domain KAGVTQTPRYLIKTRGQQVTLSCSPISGHRSVSWYQQTPGQGLQFLFEYFSETQRNKGNFPGRFSGRQFSNSRSEMNVSTLELGDSALYLCASSLAQGTRTDTQYFGPGTRLTVL.

The sample holds a few counts of this clone. The V call is TRBV4-1, the J call TRBJ2-1; perhaps TRBD2 as D (6 bases). Germline values: CDR1 MGHRA, CDR2 YSYEKL. The V and J ends lost 4 bases and 4 bases respectively, with 14 bases between them. The CDR3 sequence is 15 residues long. CDR3 sequence: CASSLMGLVYNEQFF. Written as DNA, the CDR3 is TGCGCCAGCAGCCTAATGGGACTGGTTTACAATGAGCAGTTCTTC.

The chain is built from TRBV19 and TRBJ2-7; 11 nucleotides align to TRBD2. CDR3 length: 14 residues. Germline trimming cut 5 bases from V and 3 bases from J; bases unmatched to any gene: 3. Germline V lookup: CDR1 LNHDA, CDR2 SQIVND (reference sequence). Written as DNA, the CDR3 is TGTGCCAGTAGTCCAGGGACTAGCGGCTACGAGCAGTACTTC. Protein: CASSPGTSGYEQYF.

This sequence joins TRBV6-6 and TRBJ1-5; tentatively, D is TRBD1 (5 bases). V dropped 3 bases and J dropped 15 bases, with 18 bases sitting between them. CDR1 is MNHNY and CDR2 is SVGAGI in the germline V gene (reference sequence). The CDR3 loop spans 13 amino acids. The CDR3 region is CASSYSVRASPHF. Written as DNA, the CDR3 is TGTGCCAGCAGTTATTCAGTCAGGGCTTCCCCGCATTTT.

The V and J genes are TRBV6-5 and TRBJ2-7; possibly TRBD1 for D (6 bases). The CDR3 runs to 16 residues. V lost 0 bases and J lost 1, with 13 bases in between. Germline loops: CDR1 MNHEY, CDR2 SVGAGI. This CDR3 is CASSYSQGFQSYEQYF. The CDR3 DNA sequence: TGTGCCAGCAGTTACTCTCAGGGGTTCCAATCCTACGAGCAGTACTTC.

V is TRBV19 and J is TRBJ1-5, with 8 bases that match TRBD1. The V segment lost 5 bases and the J segment 7 bases; nucleotides outside the gene matches: 10. Germline-derived CDR1 and CDR2 are LNHDA and SQIVND (reference sequence). CDR3 length: 15 residues. The CDR3 region is CASSPYRGKVQPQHF. The CDR3 DNA is TGTGCCAGTAGTCCCTACAGGGGGAAGGTACAGCCCCAGCATTTT.

This chain links TRBV5-1 with TRBJ1-4; possibly TRBD1 for D (5 bases). This CDR3 has 14 residues. Trimming removed 1 base at V and 8 bases at J, with 12 bases between. CDR1 SGHRS and CDR2 YFSETQ come from the germline V gene. The CDR3 nucleotides are TGCGCCAGCAGCTTGACAAGTTGGGGGGAAAAACTGTTTTTT. This gives the protein CASSLTSWGEKLFF.

The genes are TRBV19 and TRBJ1-2; D unclear. The V end lost 4 bases, the J end lost 8 bases, and 11 bases lay between the germline ends. The CDR3 is made up of 12 amino acids. The germline gives CDR1 LNHDA, CDR2 SQIVND (reference sequence). Written as DNA, the CDR3 is TGTGCCAGTAGTAAGCGCCAGGAGGGCTACACCTTC. Translating it yields CASSKRQEGYTF.

This rearrangement joins TRBV5-1 to TRBJ2-7; no definite D call. This CDR3 spans 14 amino acids. V was cut by 0 bases and J by 5 bases, with 12 bases left in between. CDR1 SGHRS and CDR2 YFSETQ come from the germline V gene. For the CDR3, the DNA is TGCGCCAGCAGCTTGGCCGTGAGACCCCACGAGCAGTACTTC. It translates to CASSLAVRPHEQYF.

This clone was detected once. CDR3 amino acids: CASSQDSGSPTYEQYF. DNA for the CDR3: TGCGCCAGCAGCCAAGATTCGGGCTCTCCGACCTACGAGCAGTACTTC. This chain connects TRBV4-1 to TRBJ2-7; D gene ambiguous. This CDR3 spans 16 amino acids. Germline CDR1 MGHRA, CDR2 YSYEKL. V lost 0 bases to trimming and J lost 2 bases, with 14 bases between them.

This sequence joins TRBV6-5 and TRBJ2-3, with D uncertain. Trimming cost V 6 bases and J 0 bases, with 13 bases left between them. Germline V gives CDR1 MNHEY, CDR2 SVGAGI. This CDR3 comprises 15 residues. As DNA, the CDR3 is TGTGCCAGCAGGATGACACCGACTAGCACAGATACGCAGTATTTT. Protein: CASRMTPTSTDTQYF.

J is TRBJ2-1 and V is TRBV7-2; unclear D gene. The germline V gene encodes CDR1 SGHTA and CDR2 FQGNSA. The V and J ends lost 5 bases and 4 bases respectively, with 6 bases between them. The CDR3 runs 12 residues. The CDR3, as DNA: TGTGCCAGCAGCGCGAGTTACAATGAGCAGTTCTTC. Residues: CASSASYNEQFF.

Here the CDR3 reads CASSPDRGEAFF. The CDR3 DNA follows: TGCGCCAGCAGCCCTGATCGGGGTGAAGCTTTCTTT. The chain employs TRBV5-1 and TRBJ1-1; no definite D call. V was shortened by 4 bases and J by 7 bases, with 11 bases between the two germline ends. Germline assignment: CDR1 SGHRS and CDR2 YFSETQ. The CDR3 covers 12 residues. The entire variable domain, with the rest obtained from reference TRBV5-1 and TRBJ1-1, is as follows: KAGVTQTPRYLIKTRGQQVTLSCSPISGHRSVSWYQQTPGQGLQFLFEYFSETQRNKGNFPGRFSGRQFSNSRSEMNVSTLELGDSALYLCASSPDRGEAFFGQGTRLTVV.

The V gene is TRBV25-1, the J gene TRBJ1-2; D call uncertain. CDR1 and CDR2 from the germline V gene are MGHDK and SYGVNS. The CDR3 extends over 12 amino acids. Trimming pared 5 bases from V and 9 bases from J, leaving 13 bases between. The CDR3 is CASSLTAHSYTF. In DNA, the CDR3 is TGTGCCAGCAGTCTAACAGCGCATAGCTACACCTTC.

This chain uses TRBV4-2 with TRBJ1-4; tentative D call: TRBD1 (6 bases). V was shortened by 1 base and J by 3 bases, with 12 bases between the two germline ends. The CDR3 is 16 residues long. Germline CDR1 reads LGHNA; CDR2 reads YNFKEQ. The CDR3 loop is CASSQGDNLANEKLFF. The DNA for the CDR3 is TGTGCCAGCAGCCAAGGGGACAATCTCGCTAATGAAAAACTGTTTTTT.

The chain is built from TRBV28 and TRBJ2-3, with D tentatively TRBD2 (5 bases). CDR3 length: 15 residues. Deletions cut 3 bases from V and 5 bases from J, with 15 bases between. Germline loops: CDR1 MDHEN, CDR2 SYDVKM. CDR3 in DNA: TGTGCCAGCAGTTTTGGGAGAAGGGTTGGAGATACGCAGTATTTT. It yields the protein CASSFGRRVGDTQYF.